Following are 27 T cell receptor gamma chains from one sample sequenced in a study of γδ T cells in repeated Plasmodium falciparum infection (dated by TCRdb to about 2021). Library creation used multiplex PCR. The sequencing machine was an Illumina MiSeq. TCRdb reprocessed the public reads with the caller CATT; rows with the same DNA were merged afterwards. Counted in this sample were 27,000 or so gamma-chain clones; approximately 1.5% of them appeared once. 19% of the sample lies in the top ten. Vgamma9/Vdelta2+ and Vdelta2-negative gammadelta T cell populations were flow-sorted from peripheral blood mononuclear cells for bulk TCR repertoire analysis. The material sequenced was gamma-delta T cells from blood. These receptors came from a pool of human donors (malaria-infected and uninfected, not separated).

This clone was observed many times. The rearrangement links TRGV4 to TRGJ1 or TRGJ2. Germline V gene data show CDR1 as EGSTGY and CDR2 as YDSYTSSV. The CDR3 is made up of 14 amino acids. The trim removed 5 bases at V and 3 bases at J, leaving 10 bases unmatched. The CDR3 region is CATWALGVYYKKLF. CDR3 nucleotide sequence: TGTGCCACCTGGGCCCTAGGAGTTTATTATAAGAAACTCTTT.

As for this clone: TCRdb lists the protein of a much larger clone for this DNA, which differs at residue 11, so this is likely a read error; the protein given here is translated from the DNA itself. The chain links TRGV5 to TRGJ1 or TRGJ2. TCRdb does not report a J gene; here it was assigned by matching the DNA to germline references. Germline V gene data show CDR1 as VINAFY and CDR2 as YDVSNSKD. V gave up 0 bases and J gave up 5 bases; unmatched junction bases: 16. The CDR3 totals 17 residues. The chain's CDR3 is CATWDRPGVESHYKKLF. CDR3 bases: TGTGCCACCTGGGACAGGCCGGGGGTCGAATCTCATTATAAGAAACTCTTT.

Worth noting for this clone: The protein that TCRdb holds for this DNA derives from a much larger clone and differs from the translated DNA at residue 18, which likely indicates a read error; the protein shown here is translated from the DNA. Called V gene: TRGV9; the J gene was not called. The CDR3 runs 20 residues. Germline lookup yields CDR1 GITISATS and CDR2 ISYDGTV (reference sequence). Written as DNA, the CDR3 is TGTGCCTTGTGGGAGGTCTGGTCTCTATTAGGAGAGTTGGGCAAAAAAATCAGGGTATTT. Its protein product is CALWEVWSLLGELGKKIRVF.

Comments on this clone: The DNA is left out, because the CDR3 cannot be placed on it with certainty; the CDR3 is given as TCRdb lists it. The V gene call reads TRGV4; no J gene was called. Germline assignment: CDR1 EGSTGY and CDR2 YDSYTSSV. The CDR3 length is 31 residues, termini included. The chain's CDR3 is CATWDGQYYKKLFGSEQHLLSQVSIGRIQHF.

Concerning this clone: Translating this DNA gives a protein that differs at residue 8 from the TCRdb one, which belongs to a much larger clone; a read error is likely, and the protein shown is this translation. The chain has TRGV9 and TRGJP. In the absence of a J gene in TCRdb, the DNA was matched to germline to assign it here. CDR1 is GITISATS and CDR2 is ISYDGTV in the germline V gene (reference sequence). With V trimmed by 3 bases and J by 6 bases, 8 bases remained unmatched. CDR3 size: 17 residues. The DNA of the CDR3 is TGTGCCTTGTGGGAGTACGGACTAGAGTTGGGCAAAAAAATCAAGGTATTT. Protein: CALWEYGLELGKKIKVF.

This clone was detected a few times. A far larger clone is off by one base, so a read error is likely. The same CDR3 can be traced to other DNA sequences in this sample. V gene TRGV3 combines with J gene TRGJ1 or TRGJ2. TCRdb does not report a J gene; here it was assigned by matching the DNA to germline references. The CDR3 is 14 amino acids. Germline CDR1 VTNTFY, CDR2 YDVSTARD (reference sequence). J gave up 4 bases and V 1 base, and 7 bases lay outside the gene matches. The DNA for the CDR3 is TGTGCCACCTGGGACAGACCGATGTATTATAAGAAACTCTTT. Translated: CATWDRPMYYKKLF.

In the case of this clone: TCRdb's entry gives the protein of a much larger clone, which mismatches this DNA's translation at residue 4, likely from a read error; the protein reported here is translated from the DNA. The CDR3 region is CALREDRQELGKKIKVF. For the CDR3, the DNA is TGTGCCTTGCGGGAGGACCGGCAAGAGTTGGGCAAAAAAATCAAGGTATTT. V and J are TRGV9 and TRGJP. The J gene, missing from TCRdb, was assigned here through DNA to germline matching. Germline CDR1 reads GITISATS; CDR2 reads ISYDGTV (reference sequence). The CDR3 has 17 amino acids.

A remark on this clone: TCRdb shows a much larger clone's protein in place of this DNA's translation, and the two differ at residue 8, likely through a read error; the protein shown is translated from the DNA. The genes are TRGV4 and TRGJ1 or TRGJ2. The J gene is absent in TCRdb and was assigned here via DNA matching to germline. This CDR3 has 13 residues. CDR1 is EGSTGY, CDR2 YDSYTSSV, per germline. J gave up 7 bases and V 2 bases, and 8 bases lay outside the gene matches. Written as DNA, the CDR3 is TGTGCCACCTGGGATGAATCGAGCTATAAGAAACTCTTT. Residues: CATWDESSYKKLF.

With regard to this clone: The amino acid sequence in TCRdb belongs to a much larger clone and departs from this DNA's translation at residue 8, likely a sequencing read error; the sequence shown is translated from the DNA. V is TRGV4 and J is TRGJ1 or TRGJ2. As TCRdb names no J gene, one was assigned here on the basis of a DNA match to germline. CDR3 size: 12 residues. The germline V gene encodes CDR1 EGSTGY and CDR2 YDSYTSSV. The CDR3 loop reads CATWDDYHKKLF. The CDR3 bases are TGTGCCACCTGGGATGATTATCATAAGAAACTCTTT.

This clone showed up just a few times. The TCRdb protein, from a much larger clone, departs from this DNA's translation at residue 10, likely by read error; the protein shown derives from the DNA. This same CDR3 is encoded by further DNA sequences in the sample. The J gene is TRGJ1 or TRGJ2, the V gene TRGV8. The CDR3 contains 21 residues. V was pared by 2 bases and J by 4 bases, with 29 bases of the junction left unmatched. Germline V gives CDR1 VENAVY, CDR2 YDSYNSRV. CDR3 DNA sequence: TGTGCCACCTGGGATACCCGGCCCCAAGATTCACCTTGTGAACCCTATTATAAGAAACTCTTT. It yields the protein CATWDTRPQDSPCEPYYKKLF.

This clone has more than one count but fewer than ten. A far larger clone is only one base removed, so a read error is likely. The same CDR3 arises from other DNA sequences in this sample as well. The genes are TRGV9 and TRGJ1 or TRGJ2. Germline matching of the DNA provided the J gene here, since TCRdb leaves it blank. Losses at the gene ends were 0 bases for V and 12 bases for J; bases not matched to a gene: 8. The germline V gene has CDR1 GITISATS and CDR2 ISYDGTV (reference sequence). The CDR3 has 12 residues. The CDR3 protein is CALWEVWERKLF. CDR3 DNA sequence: TGTGCCTTGTGGGAGGTGTGGGAAAGGAAACTCTTT.

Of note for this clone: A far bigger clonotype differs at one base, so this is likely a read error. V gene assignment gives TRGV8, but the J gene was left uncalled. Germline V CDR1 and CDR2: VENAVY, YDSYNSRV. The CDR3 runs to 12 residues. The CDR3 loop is CATWDKRMGKLF. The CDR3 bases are TGTGCCACCTGGGATAAAAGGATGGGGAAGCTCTTT.

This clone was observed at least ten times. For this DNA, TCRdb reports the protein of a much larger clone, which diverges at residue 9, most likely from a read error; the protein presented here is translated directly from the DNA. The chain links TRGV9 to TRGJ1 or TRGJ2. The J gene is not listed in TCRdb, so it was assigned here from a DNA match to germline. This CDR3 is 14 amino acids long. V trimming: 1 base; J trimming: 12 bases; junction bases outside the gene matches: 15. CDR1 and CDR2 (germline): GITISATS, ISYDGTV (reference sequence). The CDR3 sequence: CALWEVPCTLGKLF. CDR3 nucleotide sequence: TGTGCCTTGTGGGAGGTTCCCTGTACCTTGGGGAAACTCTTT.

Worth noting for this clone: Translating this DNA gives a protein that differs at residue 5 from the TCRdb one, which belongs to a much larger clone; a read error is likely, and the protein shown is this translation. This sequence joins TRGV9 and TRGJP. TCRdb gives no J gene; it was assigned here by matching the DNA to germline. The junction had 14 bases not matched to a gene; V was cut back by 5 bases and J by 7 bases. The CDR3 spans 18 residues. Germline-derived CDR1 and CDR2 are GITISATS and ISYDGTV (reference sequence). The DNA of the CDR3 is TGTGCCTTGTGGGGGAACTACGCGGGGGAGTTGGGCAAAAAAATCAAGGTATTT. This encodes CALWGNYAGELGKKIKVF.

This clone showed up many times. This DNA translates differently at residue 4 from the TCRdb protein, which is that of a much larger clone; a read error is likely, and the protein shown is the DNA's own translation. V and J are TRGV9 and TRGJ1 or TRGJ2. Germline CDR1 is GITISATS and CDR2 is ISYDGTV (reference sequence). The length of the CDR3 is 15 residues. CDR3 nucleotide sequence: TGTGCCTTGCGGGAGGTGTCGGAGGAAGGGCCGGAGAAACTCTTT. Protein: CALREVSEEGPEKLF.

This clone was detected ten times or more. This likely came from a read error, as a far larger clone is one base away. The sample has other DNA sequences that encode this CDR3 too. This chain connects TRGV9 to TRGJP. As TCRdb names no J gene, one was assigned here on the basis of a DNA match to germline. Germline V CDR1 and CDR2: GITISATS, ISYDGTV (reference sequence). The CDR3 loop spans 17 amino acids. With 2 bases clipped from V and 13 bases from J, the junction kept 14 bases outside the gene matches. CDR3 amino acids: CALWEARVQRGKKIKVF. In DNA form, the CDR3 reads TGTGCCTTGTGGGAGGCCCGAGTTCAGCGAGGCAAAAAAATCAAGGTATTT.

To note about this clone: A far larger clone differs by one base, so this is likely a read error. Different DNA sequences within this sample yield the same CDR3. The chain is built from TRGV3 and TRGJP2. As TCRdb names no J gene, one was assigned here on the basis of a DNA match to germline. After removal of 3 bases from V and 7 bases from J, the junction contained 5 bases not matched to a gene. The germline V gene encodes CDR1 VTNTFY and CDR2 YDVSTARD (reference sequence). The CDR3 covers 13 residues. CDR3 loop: CATWDLIDWIKTF. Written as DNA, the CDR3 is TGTGCCACCTGGGACCTAATTGATTGGATCAAGACGTTT.

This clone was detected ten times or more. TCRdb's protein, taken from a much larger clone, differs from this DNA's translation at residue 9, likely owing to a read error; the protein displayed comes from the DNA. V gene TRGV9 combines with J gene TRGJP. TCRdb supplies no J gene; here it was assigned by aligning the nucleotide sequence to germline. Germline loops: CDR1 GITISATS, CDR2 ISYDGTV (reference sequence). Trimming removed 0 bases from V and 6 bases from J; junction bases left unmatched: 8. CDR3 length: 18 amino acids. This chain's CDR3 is CALWEVGTRELGKKIKVF. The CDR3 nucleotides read TGTGCCTTGTGGGAGGTGGGTACGCGAGAGTTGGGCAAAAAAATCAAGGTATTT.

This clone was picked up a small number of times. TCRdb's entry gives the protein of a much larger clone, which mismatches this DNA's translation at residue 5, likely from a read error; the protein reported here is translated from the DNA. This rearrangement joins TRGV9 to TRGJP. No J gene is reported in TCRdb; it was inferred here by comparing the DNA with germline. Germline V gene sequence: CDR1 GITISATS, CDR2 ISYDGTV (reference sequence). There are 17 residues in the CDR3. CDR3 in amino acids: CALWVVVSELGKKIKVF. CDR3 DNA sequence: TGTGCCTTGTGGGTGGTGGTATCCGAGTTGGGCAAAAAAATCAAGGTATTT.

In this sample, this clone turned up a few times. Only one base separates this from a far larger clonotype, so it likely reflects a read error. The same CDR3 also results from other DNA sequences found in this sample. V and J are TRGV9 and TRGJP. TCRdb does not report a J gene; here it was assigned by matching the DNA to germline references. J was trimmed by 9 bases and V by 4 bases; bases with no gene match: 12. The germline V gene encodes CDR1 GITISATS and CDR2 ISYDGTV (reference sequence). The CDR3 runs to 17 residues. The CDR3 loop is CALWEVLVGLGKKIKVF. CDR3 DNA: TGTGCCTTGTGGGAAGTGTTGGTAGGGTTGGGCAAAAAAATCAAGGTATTT.

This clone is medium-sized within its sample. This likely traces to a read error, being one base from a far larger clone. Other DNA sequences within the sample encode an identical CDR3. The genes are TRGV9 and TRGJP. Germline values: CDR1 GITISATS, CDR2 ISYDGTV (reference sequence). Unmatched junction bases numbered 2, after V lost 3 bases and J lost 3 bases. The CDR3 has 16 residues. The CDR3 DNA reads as TGTGCCTTGTGGGAGCTGCAAGAGTTGGGCAAAAAAATCAAGGTATTT. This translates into CALWELQELGKKIKVF.

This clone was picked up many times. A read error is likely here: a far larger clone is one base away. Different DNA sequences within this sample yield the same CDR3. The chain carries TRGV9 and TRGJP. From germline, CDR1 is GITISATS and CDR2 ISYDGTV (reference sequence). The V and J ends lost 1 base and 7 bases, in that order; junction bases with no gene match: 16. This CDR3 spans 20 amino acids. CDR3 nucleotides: TGTGCCTTGTGGGAGGTCCCAACCTGGGAGAAGGAGTTGGGCAAAAAAATCAAGGTATTT. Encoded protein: CALWEVPTWEKELGKKIKVF.

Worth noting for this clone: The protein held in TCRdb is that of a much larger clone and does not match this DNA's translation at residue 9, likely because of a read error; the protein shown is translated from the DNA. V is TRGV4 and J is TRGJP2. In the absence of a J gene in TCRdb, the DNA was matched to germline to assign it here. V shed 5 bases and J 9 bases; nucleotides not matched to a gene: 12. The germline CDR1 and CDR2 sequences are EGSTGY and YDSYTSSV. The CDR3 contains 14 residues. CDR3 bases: TGTGCCACCTGGGCCCCAGCTAAAAATTGGATCAAGACGTTT. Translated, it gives CATWAPAKNWIKTF.

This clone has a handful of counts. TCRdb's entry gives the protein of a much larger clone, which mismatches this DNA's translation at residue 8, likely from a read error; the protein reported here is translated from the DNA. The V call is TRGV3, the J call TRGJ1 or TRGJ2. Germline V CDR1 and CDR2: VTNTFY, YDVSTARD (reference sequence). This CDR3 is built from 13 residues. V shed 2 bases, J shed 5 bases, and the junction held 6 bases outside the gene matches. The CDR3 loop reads CATWDTSHYKKLF. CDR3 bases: TGTGCCACCTGGGACACCTCTCATTATAAGAAACTCTTT.

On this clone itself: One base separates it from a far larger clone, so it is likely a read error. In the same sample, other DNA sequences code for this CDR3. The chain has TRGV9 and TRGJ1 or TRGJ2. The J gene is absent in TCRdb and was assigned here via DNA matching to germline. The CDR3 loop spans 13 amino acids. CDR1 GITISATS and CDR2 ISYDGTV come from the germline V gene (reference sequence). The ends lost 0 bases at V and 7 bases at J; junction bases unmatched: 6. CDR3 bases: TGTGCCTTGTGGGAGGTGCAGCACTATAAGAAACTCTTT. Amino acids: CALWEVQHYKKLF.

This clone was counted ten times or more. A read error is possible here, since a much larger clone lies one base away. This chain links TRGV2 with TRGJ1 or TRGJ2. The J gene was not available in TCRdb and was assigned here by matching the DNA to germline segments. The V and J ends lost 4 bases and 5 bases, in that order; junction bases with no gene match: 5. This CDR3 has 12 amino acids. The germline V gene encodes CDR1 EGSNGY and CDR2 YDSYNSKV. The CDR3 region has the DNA TGTGCCACCTGGGATTATCATTATAAGAAACTCTTT. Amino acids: CATWDYHYKKLF.

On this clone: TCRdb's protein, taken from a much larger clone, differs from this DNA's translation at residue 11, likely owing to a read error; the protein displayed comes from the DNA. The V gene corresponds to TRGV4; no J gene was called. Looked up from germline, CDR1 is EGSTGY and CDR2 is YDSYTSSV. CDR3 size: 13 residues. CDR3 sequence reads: CATWGPPKYKRLF. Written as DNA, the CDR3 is TGTGCCACCTGGGGCCCTCCTAAATATAAGAGACTCTTT.